Below, 10 T cell receptor beta chains from the same sample are listed, as sequenced in a study of cytomegalovirus exposure and HLA in healthy donors. This table comes from immunoSEQ multiplex PCR, and its TCRdb copy is limited to in-frame clones, with some not included. Of more than 55,000 clones listed, around 92% were seen once; the top ten hold approximately 1.2%. Sequencing was carried out using PBMCs. The receptor set was obtained from a woman under 30 in good health and CMV-seronegative.

The chain joins TRBV6-5 to TRBJ1-5; 7 nucleotides match TRBD1. CDR3 length equals 14 residues. The germline V gene encodes CDR1 MNHEY and CDR2 SVGAGI. Trimming took 2 bases from V and 6 from J; bases not matched to a gene: 4. CDR3 in amino acids: CASSYAAGGQPQHF. In nucleotides, the CDR3 is TGTGCCAGCAGTTACGCGGCAGGGGGTCAGCCCCAGCATTTT.

This clone was recorded a few times. The rearrangement joins TRBV6-4 to TRBJ1-6; 7 bases line up with TRBD1. With V trimmed by 4 bases and J by 9 bases, 6 bases remained unmatched. CDR1 MRHNA and CDR2 SNTAGT come from the germline V gene. The CDR3 totals 14 residues. CDR3: CASSGQGMGSPLHF. The CDR3 DNA reads TGTGCCAGCAGTGGACAGGGTATGGGTTCACCCCTCCACTTT.

This chain uses TRBV7-9 with TRBJ2-1, with 7 bases lining up with TRBD1. V lost 4 bases, J lost 6 bases, and 12 bases stayed unmatched. Looked up from germline, CDR1 is SEHNR and CDR2 is FQNEAQ (reference sequence). This CDR3 spans 16 amino acids. This chain's CDR3 is CASSWSIRTGGNEQFF. In nucleotides, the CDR3 is TGTGCCAGCAGCTGGTCCATCAGGACAGGCGGCAATGAGCAGTTCTTC. Combining the CDR3 with reference TRBV7-9 and TRBJ2-1 gives the whole variable domain DTGVSQNPRHKITKRGQNVTFRCDPISEHNRLYWYRQTLGQGPEFLTYFQNEAQLEKSRLLSDRFSAERPKGSFSTLEIQRTEQGDSAMYLCASSWSIRTGGNEQFFGPGTRLTVL.

The CDR3 DNA reads as TGTGCCAGCAGTTTAGATCTCGGGGGGACGGTCCGTTCCTACGAGCAGTACTTC. This codes for CASSLDLGGTVRSYEQYF. The J gene is TRBJ2-7, the V gene TRBV28; 7 nucleotides align to TRBD2. V was clipped by 2 bases and J by 1 base; unmatched bases: 14. This CDR3 spans 18 amino acids. Germline-derived CDR1 and CDR2 are MDHEN and SYDVKM.

The rearrangement uses TRBV27 and TRBJ2-1; TRBD1 might be the D (6 bases). Per germline, CDR1 MNHEY and CDR2 SMNVEV (reference sequence). V was trimmed by 2 bases and J by 9 bases, leaving 14 bases between them. The length of the CDR3 is 14 residues. The CDR3 nucleotides read TGTGCCAGCAGTTTAACGAAGGGGGTCGGTGAGCAGTTCTTC. It encodes CASSLTKGVGEQFF.

This clone was observed a single time. The chain combines TRBV29-1 with TRBJ2-7; TRBD1 matches at 8 bases. Germline loops: CDR1 SQVTM, CDR2 ANQGSEA. The CDR3 is 12 amino acids. V lost 7 bases, J lost 5 bases, and 7 bases stayed unmatched. CDR3 sequence (DNA): TGCAGCGGAGGACAGGGTCGCGACGAGCAGTACTTC. Its protein is CSGGQGRDEQYF.

This chain uses TRBV7-9 with TRBJ2-3, with 10 bases identical to TRBD2. The J segment lost 2 bases and the V segment lost 3 bases, leaving 5 bases of the junction unmatched. The CDR3 length is 16 residues. The germline V gene has CDR1 SEHNR and CDR2 FQNEAQ (reference sequence). CDR3 bases: TGTGCCAGCAGCTTTAGCGGGGGGCCGCCCACAGATACGCAGTATTTT. Its translation is CASSFSGGPPTDTQYF. Together with reference TRBV7-9 and TRBJ2-3, the CDR3 gives the full variable domain: DTGVSQNPRHKITKRGQNVTFRCDPISEHNRLYWYRQTLGQGPEFLTYFQNEAQLEKSRLLSDRFSAERPKGSFSTLEIQRTEQGDSAMYLCASSFSGGPPTDTQYFGPGTRLTVL.

This chain uses TRBV19 with TRBJ1-1; unclear D gene. The CDR3 is made up of 13 amino acids. Per the germline V gene, CDR1 is LNHDA and CDR2 is SQIVND (reference sequence). Deletions cut 2 bases from V and 9 bases from J, with 13 bases between. CDR3 in DNA: TGTGCCAGTAGTATACGGCTGGCGGAGAAAGCTTTCTTT. Translation gives CASSIRLAEKAFF.

This chain uses TRBV27 with TRBJ2-3; 11 bases line up with TRBD2. The length of the CDR3 is 18 residues. V lost 3 bases and J lost 0; bases outside the gene matches: 8. Germline CDR1 and CDR2: MNHEY and SMNVEV (reference sequence). The CDR3 region has the DNA TGTGCCAGCAGTTTTCATAGGACTAGCGGGCTAAGCACAGATACGCAGTATTTT. It specifies CASSFHRTSGLSTDTQYF.

The rearrangement joins TRBV19 to TRBJ1-2; no definite D call. Germline lookup yields CDR1 LNHDA and CDR2 SQIVND (reference sequence). V was pared by 4 bases and J by 4 bases, with 13 bases between. This CDR3 comprises 14 residues. The CDR3 bases are TGTGCCAGTAGTACCACCGCGGTGGGCTATGGCTACACCTTC. It translates to CASSTTAVGYGYTF.